These 30 T cell receptor beta chains were all obtained from the same sample, sequenced in a study of blood T cell repertoires in COVID-19 (dated by TCRdb to about 2020). Library prep was done by the immunoSEQ multiplex PCR assay. TCRdb stores this immuneACCESS table with in-frame sequences only. Part of the clones is absent; in the studies checked, under half of the shortfall reflects unresolved V genes, and no reason is known for the rest. This sample gives more than 200,000 clones in total; over 80% of them show up just once. In total, the top ten clones hold approximately 2.6% of the sample. Sequencing input: peripheral blood. The source of these receptors is a woman in her seventies with active or convalescent COVID-19.

This chain joins TRBV18 and TRBJ1-2; TRBD1 might be the D (5 bases). V was clipped by 3 bases and J by 3 bases, with 8 bases between them. The length of the CDR3 is 13 residues. CDR1 is KGHSH and CDR2 is LQKENI in the germline V gene. This CDR3 is CASSPGRDYGYTF. CDR3 coding DNA: TGTGCCAGCTCACCGGGCAGGGACTATGGCTACACCTTC. The full variable domain, its missing parts supplied by reference TRBV18 and TRBJ1-2, is NAGVMQNPRHLVRRRGQEARLRCSPMKGHSHVYWYRQLPEEGLKFMVYLQKENIIDESGMPKERFSAEFPKEGPSILRIQQVVRGDSAAYFCASSPGRDYGYTFGSGTRLTVV.

This clone was observed a few times. V is TRBV5-6 and J is TRBJ2-3, with a weak D call TRBD2 (6 bases). From germline, CDR1 is SGHDT and CDR2 YYEEEE. The CDR3 has 14 residues. V lost 3 bases to trimming and J lost 4 bases, with 12 bases between them. The CDR3 DNA follows: TGTGCCAGCAGCTCCTCTAGGGACTCAGATACGCAGTATTTT. Protein sequence: CASSSSRDSDTQYF.

This chain links TRBV11-2 with TRBJ1-3; TRBD1 is a possible D gene (6 bases). The CDR3 runs to 16 residues. Trimming stripped 1 base from V and 0 bases from J, with 10 bases between. Germline V CDR1 and CDR2: SGHAT, FQNNGV. This chain's CDR3 is CASSLVARGSGNTIYF. The CDR3 bases are TGTGCCAGCAGCTTAGTTGCCAGGGGCTCTGGAAACACCATATATTTT. The variable domain in full, with the rest retrieved from reference TRBV11-2 and TRBJ1-3, is EAGVAQSPRYKIIEKRQSVAFWCNPISGHATLYWYQQILGQGPKLLIQFQNNGVVDDSQLPKDRFSAERLKGVDSTLKIQPAKLEDSAVYLCASSLVARGSGNTIYFGEGSWLTVV.

This sequence joins TRBV29-1 and TRBJ1-1; maybe TRBD1 (5 bases). Trimming pared 7 bases from V and 3 bases from J, leaving 15 bases between. The length of the CDR3 is 13 residues. Germline CDR1 SQVTM, CDR2 ANQGSEA. CDR3 nucleotide sequence: TGCAGCGGAACACAGGATGGGGACACTGAAGCTTTCTTT. Translated: CSGTQDGDTEAFF. The full variable domain, rest sourced from reference TRBV29-1 and TRBJ1-1, is SAVISQKPSRDICQRGTSLTIQCQVDSQVTMMFWYRQQPGQSLTLIATANQGSEATYESGFVIDKFPISRPNLTFSTLTVSNMSPEDSSIYLCSGTQDGDTEAFFGQGTRLTVV.

DNA of the CDR3: TGTGCCAGCAGTTTTTTAGAGTATGGCTACACCTTC. This translates into CASSFLEYGYTF. This sequence joins TRBV28 and TRBJ1-2; D gene unclear. CDR1 is MDHEN and CDR2 is SYDVKM in the germline V gene. V shed 3 bases and J shed 5 bases, with 7 bases lying between them. The CDR3 runs to 12 residues.

The chain joins TRBV7-2 to TRBJ2-1; no reliable D call. This CDR3 comprises 15 residues. The germline gives CDR1 SGHTA, CDR2 FQGNSA. V was cut by 5 bases and J by 0 bases, with 11 bases left in between. CDR3 protein: CASSRVQSSYNEQFF. DNA for the CDR3: TGTGCCAGCAGCCGGGTCCAGAGCTCCTACAATGAGCAGTTCTTC.

The chain couples TRBV3-1 (or the pseudogene TRBV3-2) to TRBJ2-2; D may be TRBD1 (6 bases). Germline V lookup: CDR1 LGHDT, CDR2 YNNKEL (reference sequence). The CDR3 length is 15 residues. The V end was cut by 3 bases, the J end by 3 bases, with 11 bases between. The CDR3 loop is CASSHWTVDTGELFF. In nucleotides, the CDR3 is TGTGCCAGCAGCCATTGGACAGTCGACACCGGGGAGCTGTTTTTT.

V gene TRBV9 combines with J gene TRBJ2-3, with 8 positions matching TRBD2. J was trimmed by 5 bases and V by 1 base; bases with no gene match: 6. Germline V gene sequence: CDR1 SGDLS, CDR2 YYNGEE. The CDR3 totals 15 residues. This CDR3 is CASSVRAGELDTQYF. DNA for the CDR3: TGTGCCAGCAGCGTACGAGCGGGGGAGTTAGATACGCAGTATTTT.

The chain links TRBV19 to TRBJ2-2; 10 nucleotides match TRBD2. The CDR3 has 18 amino acids. V trimming: 4 bases; J trimming: 1 base; junction bases outside the gene matches: 9. Germline CDR1 is LNHDA and CDR2 is SQIVND (reference sequence). The DNA of the CDR3 is TGTGCCAGTAGTAGGAGACTAGCGGGCTCCTTGAACACCGGGGAGCTGTTTTTT. Its translation: CASSRRLAGSLNTGELFF.

This clone is a singleton in its sample. The V and J genes are TRBV6-6 and TRBJ1-6; 7 bases are a match to TRBD1. CDR3 length: 14 amino acids. V trimming: 4 bases; J trimming: 6 bases; junction bases outside the gene matches: 3. The germline CDR1 and CDR2 sequences are MNHNY and SVGAGI (reference sequence). CDR3 in amino acids: CASSSGGFNSPLHF. Written as DNA, the CDR3 is TGTGCCAGCAGTTCAGGGGGTTTTAATTCACCCCTCCACTTT.

The chain has TRBV3-1 (or the pseudogene TRBV3-2) and TRBJ1-1, with 7 positions matching TRBD1. The junction had 5 bases not matched to a gene; V was cut back by 3 bases and J by 4 bases. This CDR3 spans 14 amino acids. Germline V gene lookup returns CDR1 LGHDT and CDR2 YNNKEL (reference sequence). CDR3: CASSQVTGSTEAFF. CDR3 in DNA: TGTGCCAGCAGCCAGGTGACAGGGAGCACTGAAGCTTTCTTT.

The V and J genes are TRBV2 and TRBJ2-3, with D unclear. CDR3 length: 14 amino acids. Looked up from germline, CDR1 is SNHLY and CDR2 is FYNNEI. V lost 2 bases, J lost 1 base, and 7 bases lay in between. The CDR3 DNA reads TGTGCCAGCAGTGAACTTCTCCGCACAGATACGCAGTATTTT. It is translated as CASSELLRTDTQYF.

In this sample, this clone turned up a few times. The chain carries TRBV19 and TRBJ2-1; weak D call: TRBD1 (6 bases). V was shortened by 4 bases and J by 7 bases, with 11 bases between the two germline ends. The germline V gene encodes CDR1 LNHDA and CDR2 SQIVND (reference sequence). CDR3 length equals 13 residues. The CDR3 is CASSKNRENEQFF. The CDR3 DNA reads as TGTGCCAGTAGTAAGAACAGGGAGAATGAGCAGTTCTTC. The entire variable domain, with the rest obtained from reference TRBV19 and TRBJ2-1, is as follows: DGGITQSPKYLFRKEGQNVTLSCEQNLNHDAMYWYRQDPGQGLRLIYYSQIVNDFQKGDIAEGYSVSREKKESFPLTVTSAQKNPTAFYLCASSKNRENEQFFGPGTRLTVL.

The chain links TRBV18 to TRBJ2-1; TRBD2 might be the D (6 bases). Trimming took 4 bases from V and 0 from J, leaving 7 bases between them. CDR3 length: 14 residues. Germline-derived CDR1 and CDR2 are KGHSH and LQKENI. CDR3: CASSLAASYNEQFF. The CDR3, as DNA: TGTGCCAGCTCACTAGCGGCCTCCTACAATGAGCAGTTCTTC.

This chain links TRBV6-1 with TRBJ1-2, with a possible D match to TRBD1 (5 bases). The germline V and J ends were trimmed by 1 base and 5 bases, with 8 bases remaining between them. The V gene's germline CDR1 is MNHNS and CDR2 SASEGT. This CDR3 is 13 amino acids long. The CDR3 spells CASSEVGEYGYTF. CDR3 in DNA: TGTGCCAGCAGTGAAGTAGGGGAATATGGCTACACCTTC.

This sequence joins TRBV4-1 and TRBJ1-3; D unresolved. The CDR3 has 14 residues. Germline-derived CDR1 and CDR2 are MGHRA and YSYEKL. Trimming cost V 1 base and J 3 bases, with 7 bases left between them. DNA of the CDR3: TGCGCCAGCAGCCAAGGTGGGCTTGGAAACACCATATATTTT. This translates into CASSQGGLGNTIYF.

This chain uses TRBV2 with TRBJ1-2; D might be TRBD1 (6 bases). Deletions cut 5 bases from V and 1 base from J, with 14 bases between. The length of the CDR3 is 15 residues. Per germline, CDR1 SNHLY and CDR2 FYNNEI. CDR3 sequence reads: CASSRQASFNYGYTF. As DNA, the CDR3 is TGTGCCAGCAGTCGACAGGCGTCTTTTAACTATGGCTACACCTTC.

This chain links TRBV6-5 with TRBJ2-1; TRBD2 matches at 8 bases. Germline V gene lookup returns CDR1 MNHEY and CDR2 SVGAGI. This CDR3 spans 13 amino acids. V trimming: 7 bases; J trimming: 9 bases; junction bases outside the gene matches: 8. CDR3 sequence (DNA): TGTGCCAGCAATCGGCGGGAGGAGGGTGAGCAGTTCTTC. Protein product: CASNRREEGEQFF.

The chain recombines TRBV7-2 with TRBJ2-3, with 7 bases lining up with TRBD2. Germline values: CDR1 SGHTA, CDR2 FQGNSA. The CDR3 sequence is 16 residues long. J was trimmed by 0 bases and V by 3 bases; bases with no gene match: 6. The chain's CDR3 is CASSLLAVTSTDTQYF. The DNA of the CDR3 is TGTGCCAGCAGCTTGCTAGCGGTAACTAGCACAGATACGCAGTATTTT.

The chain has TRBV28 and TRBJ2-1; 9 positions agree with TRBD2. Trimming at V came to 4 bases and at J to 2 bases, leaving 3 bases not matched to a gene. Germline V lookup: CDR1 MDHEN, CDR2 SYDVKM. There are 15 residues in the CDR3. Here the CDR3 reads CASSSAGGTYNEQFF. DNA of the CDR3: TGTGCCAGCAGTTCAGCGGGAGGTACCTACAATGAGCAGTTCTTC. The entire variable domain, with the rest obtained from reference TRBV28 and TRBJ2-1, is as follows: DVKVTQSSRYLVKRTGEKVFLECVQDMDHENMFWYRQDPGLGLRLIYFSYDVKMKEKGDIPEGYSVSREKKERFSLILESASTNQTSMYLCASSSAGGTYNEQFFGPGTRLTVL.

This clone has a single count. The genes are TRBV28 and TRBJ1-5; tentatively, D is TRBD1 (6 bases). Germline CDR1 and CDR2: MDHEN and SYDVKM. V was pared by 6 bases and J by 4 bases, with 16 bases between. The CDR3 totals 15 residues. The CDR3 sequence: CASRPSTGINQPQHF. CDR3 sequence (DNA): TGTGCCAGCAGGCCCAGTACAGGGATTAATCAGCCCCAGCATTTT.

The chain uses TRBV5-1 and TRBJ1-2; 8 bases map to TRBD1. The length of the CDR3 is 17 residues. V dropped 0 bases and J dropped 7; count of bases not matched to a gene: 14. Germline CDR1 SGHRS, CDR2 YFSETQ. The chain's CDR3 is CASSLERQGATNSGYTF. The CDR3 coding sequence is TGCGCCAGCAGCTTGGAAAGGCAGGGGGCCACCAATTCTGGCTACACCTTC.

This clone was observed once. This chain uses TRBV28 with TRBJ2-2, with 10 bases identical to TRBD1. Per germline, CDR1 MDHEN and CDR2 SYDVKM. The CDR3 is made up of 14 amino acids. The V segment lost 5 bases and the J segment 9 bases; nucleotides outside the gene matches: 6. The CDR3 spells CASSRQGAWRELFF. The CDR3, as DNA: TGTGCCAGCAGTCGACAGGGGGCATGGAGGGAGCTGTTTTTT. The full variable domain, with the rest looked up from reference TRBV28 and TRBJ2-2, is DVKVTQSSRYLVKRTGEKVFLECVQDMDHENMFWYRQDPGLGLRLIYFSYDVKMKEKGDIPEGYSVSREKKERFSLILESASTNQTSMYLCASSRQGAWRELFFGEGSRLTVL.

This chain links TRBV25-1 with TRBJ1-2; 11 bases agree with TRBD1. Germline V gene lookup returns CDR1 MGHDK and CDR2 SYGVNS. This CDR3 is built from 13 residues. V shed 8 bases and J 4 bases; nucleotides not matched to a gene: 3. The CDR3: CASSDRGLYGYTF. CDR3 DNA: TGTGCCAGCTCGGACAGGGGGCTCTATGGCTACACCTTC.

This chain joins TRBV7-2 and TRBJ2-1, with a tentative D call TRBD2 (5 bases). V lost 5 bases and J 2 bases, leaving 25 bases between the germline ends. The CDR3 is made up of 19 amino acids. The germline V gene encodes CDR1 SGHTA and CDR2 FQGNSA. CDR3 residues: CASSPPLLQAGYAYNEQFF. The CDR3 region has the DNA TGTGCCAGCAGCCCCCCCCTCCTCCAGGCGGGCTATGCCTACAATGAGCAGTTCTTC.

The V and J genes are TRBV2 and TRBJ2-7; D remains unclear. This CDR3 region has 17 residues. V dropped 5 bases and J dropped 0 bases, with 20 bases sitting between them. From germline, CDR1 is SNHLY and CDR2 FYNNEI. CDR3 sequence reads: CASSRPSTETTSYEQYF. The CDR3 nucleotides read TGTGCCAGCAGTCGCCCATCTACCGAGACAACCTCCTACGAGCAGTACTTC.

V and J are TRBV30 and TRBJ2-3, with 7 bases identical to TRBD2. The CDR3 totals 16 residues. V was pared by 3 bases and J by 4 bases, with 13 bases of the junction left unmatched. Germline assignment: CDR1 GTSNPN and CDR2 SVGIG (reference sequence). CDR3 nucleotides: TGTGCCTGGAGCCGGGGGGTACTAGCGCAATCAGATACGCAGTATTTT. Its protein product is CAWSRGVLAQSDTQYF.

Notes on this clone: Other DNA sequences in this sample translate to the same CDR3. Here the CDR3 DNA reads TGTGCCAGCAGCTTAGCACGGCTAGCGGGAAACAATGAGCAGTTCTTC. It encodes CASSLARLAGNNEQFF. This sequence joins TRBV7-8 and TRBJ2-1; TRBD2 aligns across 9 bases. CDR3 length equals 16 residues. CDR1 and CDR2 from the germline V gene are SGHVS and FQNEAQ. V lost 0 bases to trimming and J lost 5 bases; unmatched junction nucleotides: 5.

This chain connects TRBV11-2 to TRBJ2-1; D is unclear. This CDR3 region has 16 residues. V lost 1 base and J 2 bases, leaving 12 bases between the germline ends. Germline lookup yields CDR1 SGHAT and CDR2 FQNNGV. The CDR3 loop is CASSLATHHPYNEQFF. The DNA of the CDR3 is TGTGCCAGCAGCTTAGCTACCCACCACCCCTACAATGAGCAGTTCTTC. The whole variable domain, remainder taken from reference TRBV11-2 and TRBJ2-1, is EAGVAQSPRYKIIEKRQSVAFWCNPISGHATLYWYQQILGQGPKLLIQFQNNGVVDDSQLPKDRFSAERLKGVDSTLKIQPAKLEDSAVYLCASSLATHHPYNEQFFGPGTRLTVL.

A word on this clone: A read error may account for a junction end that differs from germline. The chain is built from TRBV11-2 and TRBJ2-1, with 8 bases aligning to TRBD2. From germline, CDR1 is SGHAT and CDR2 FQNNGV. The CDR3 spans 16 residues. CDR3 nucleotide sequence: TGTGCCAGCAGCTTAGGCTGGCGCGGGGGGCCAACCCCCCAAATCTTC. Protein: CASSLGWRGGPTPQIF.